This TCR beta chain was captured by sequencing in a study of blood T cell repertoires in COVID-19. About the study: Acute and convalescent COVID-19 samples came from the United States, Italy and Spain. PBMCs, B-cell-depleted T cells, or T cells were the source of the cDNA or gDNA that made up the material.

Measured with immunoSEQ multiplex PCR; TCRdb has only the in-frame clones, and not every one. The sample contains roughly 88,000 clones, around 88% of which appear only once. J was trimmed by 4 bases and V by 7 bases; bases with no gene match: 9. The CDR3 loop spans 14 amino acids. The germline gives CDR1 SGHTA, CDR2 FQGNSA. This clonotype was obtained from a woman aged 55-70 years with COVID-19, enrolled during active disease. Sequencing input: peripheral blood. V gene TRBV7-2 combines with J gene TRBJ2-5; 7 nucleotides align to TRBD2. The CDR3 is CASNGWTSPETQYF. CDR3 bases: TGTGCCAGCAACGGGTGGACTAGTCCAGAGACCCAGTACTTC.